This TCR beta chain was sequenced during a study of blood T cell repertoires in COVID-19 (dated by TCRdb to the early 2020s). Describing the broader study: Collaborator samples came from the United States, Italy and Spain and covered acute and convalescent phases of COVID-19. The material from the prospective study consisted of cDNA or gDNA derived from T cells, B-cell-depleted T cells, or PBMCs. Where available, HLA class I and class II types were taken from metadata supplied by the sample provider and were not determined by assay-based typing. The sample metadata nearly always contained a de-identified subject ID, COVID-19 status, age in years and sex. A freely available public database, intended as a resource for researchers studying the immune response to SARS-CoV-2, is where the repertoires were released. Samples were obtained from the ongoing ImmuneRACE study (first 160 participants) and from some 1,200 subjects provided by 6 global collaborators. The dataset comprised deeply sampled blood TCRbeta repertoires from subjects exposed to, actively infected with, or recovered from COVID-19.

After removal of 9 bases from V and 1 base from J, the junction retains 14 bases not matched to a gene. Including the terminal cysteine and phenylalanine, the CDR3 comprises 17 residues. The entry retains the CDR3 DNA only, 51 bases that are in frame from base 1. The germline V gene (reference sequence) sets CDR1 to LNHDA and CDR2 to SQIVND. The immunoSEQ Assay, a bias-controlled multiplex PCR, was used to amplify TCRbeta CDR3 regions from genomic DNA. Per the authors' processing: Within the assay, amplification of reference gene primers was used to estimate how many nucleated cells each sample contained. To quantify the absolute abundance of each unique TCRbeta CDR3 rearrangement, sequence reads were collapsed and filtered. For each sample, productive Simpson clonality was calculated as the square root of Simpson's diversity index across productive rearrangements. The immuneACCESS repertoire file appears here via TCRdb, limited to in-frame rearrangements. These files lack a portion of the clones; in checked studies, under half of the deficit traces to unresolved V genes, and the cause of the others is not known. The V and J calls and clone size come from that table; D and trimming were worked out from the DNA. In all, the sample holds approximately 230,000 clones, and around 89% of those were seen once. The ten largest make up around 6.5% of the sample.

At one collaborating source in Seattle, patients were enrolled during active infection and were followed longitudinally through the course of disease. Each collaborating institution followed its own protocols to collect whole blood in K2EDTA tubes. Collaborator samples were shipped for TCRbeta analysis as frozen whole blood, isolated PBMCs, or DNA extracted from either sample type. The investigation overall reported the following: How much clinical and demographic metadata was included differed by source and by participant, and the metadata was provided uncurated.

This clone was detected many times. It lacks a known antigen. No base-level quality is on record; no much larger clone is a single base apart. The TCR was taken from a woman in her 30s with COVID-19, enrolled during active disease. Sequencing input: peripheral blood. The chain uses TRBV19 and TRBJ2-7; the central 11 bases match TRBD2. The CDR3 protein sequence reads: CASRSTLAGGPSYEQYF. The DNA is TGTGCCAGCAGATCCACCCTAGCGGGGGGACCATCCTACGAGCAGTACTTC.